This T cell receptor beta chain was observed in a study of PD-1 blockade in classical Hodgkin lymphoma (TCRdb year 2020). Background on the whole study: The study used TCR beta sequencing and CyTOF to define a peripheral blood immune signature of response to PD-1 blockade in classical Hodgkin lymphoma.

This specimen's time point label, per the study, means: newly diagnosed, previously untreated cHL patient sample. To serve as a comparison group for the relapsed/refractory trial patients, PBMCs were sequenced from patients with newly diagnosed, previously untreated classical Hodgkin lymphoma. After peripheral blood was drawn into 8 mL Vacutainer Cell Preparation Tubes, PBMCs were isolated by centrifugation and then cryopreserved. Inclusive of the bounding cysteine and phenylalanine, the CDR3 is 14 residues long. The CDR3 DNA has 42 bases and is translated from base 1. V is clipped by 7 bases and J by 2 bases, and the sequence between their germline boundaries is 12 bases long. Taken from the germline V gene, the CDR1 and CDR2 loops are SQVTM and ANQGSEA. About this clone: Its antigen remains undetermined. No base quality information exists; no much larger clone differs at one position.

Genomic DNA was extracted with the Qiagen DNeasy kit from unsorted PBMCs and from negatively selected CD4+ and CD8+ fractions. Using primers that anneal to V and J segments, immunoSEQ multiplex PCR amplified the TCR beta CDR3 regions. A synthetic immune receptor repertoire was used to minimize amplification bias, and any residual bias was removed computationally once sequencing was done. The authors' analysis ran thus. Repertoire diversity was quantified as the Shannon entropy index using custom Python scripts. Unsorted, CD4+ and CD8+ repertoires were analyzed separately, except in combined analyses where CD4+ and CD8+ sequences were merged in silico. Held by TCRdb, this immuneACCESS table contains in-frame sequences only and omits some clones. Under half of the omission traces to an unresolved V gene where checked; the cause of the rest is unknown. That table furnishes V, J and clone size, whereas the DNA furnished D and trimming. For this sample there are 70,000 or so clones; over 90% appear just once. Approximately 2.5% of the sample is held by the ten biggest clonotypes.

Broader findings and caveats from the paper: The study was limited to a single clinical trial cohort, and causes of repertoire differences, possibly disease activity or prior therapy, remained undefined. Baseline TCR diversity was reported to be lower in newly diagnosed patients than in healthy donors, and even lower in relapsed/refractory patients.

The source material was peripheral blood mononuclear cells (PBMCs). This clonotype was sampled from a human donor with classical Hodgkin lymphoma. The chain was built from TRBV29-1 and TRBJ2-6; 6 matching bases give a weak D call of TRBD1. The CDR3: CSAAEGAGANVLTF. The sequence in DNA is TGCAGCGCGGCCGAGGGGGCTGGGGCCAACGTCCTGACTTTC.